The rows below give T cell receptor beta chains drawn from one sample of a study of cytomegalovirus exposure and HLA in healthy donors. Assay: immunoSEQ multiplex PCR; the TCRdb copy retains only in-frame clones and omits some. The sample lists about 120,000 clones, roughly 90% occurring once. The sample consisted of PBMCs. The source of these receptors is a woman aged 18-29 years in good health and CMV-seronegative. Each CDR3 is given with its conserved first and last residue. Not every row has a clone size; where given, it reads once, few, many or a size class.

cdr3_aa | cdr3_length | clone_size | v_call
CASSRRDSTGELFF | 14 | - | TRBV7-2
CASSLWSGATSGSRETQYF | 19 | - | TRBV5-8
CASSQDPSGSTDTQYF | 16 | - | TRBV4-1
CASSPPGTESYEQYF | 15 | once | TRBV11-2
CASSMGSTSGGTGELFF | 17 | - | TRBV19
CASRYQGTSGWSSYEQYF | 18 | - | TRBV11-2
CASSLVQGNTEAFF | 14 | - | TRBV5-1
CASSPFSGGGETQYF | 15 | once | TRBV7-6
CASSQVYREEQFF | 13 | - | TRBV4-1
CASAPLAGQGSYEQYF | 16 | - | TRBV4-1
CASSYGLAGVRNEQFF | 16 | once | TRBV6-5
CATSTGLADTQYF | 13 | - | TRBV5-1